This T cell receptor (beta chain) was identified during a study of cytomegalovirus exposure and HLA in healthy donors. Germline V gives CDR1 LNHDA, CDR2 SQIVND (reference sequence). Trimming left V 7 bases short and J 0 bases short, with 9 bases between. This CDR3 has 13 amino acids. About this clone: Its antigen is unidentified.

The study's findings and limits: Reportedly, diagnosis of cytomegalovirus status by the classifier showed high specificity and sensitivity. A few of the chains that were CMV-associated were confirmed in vitro to be specific for CMV antigens. A list of about 160 TCR beta chains associated with cytomegalovirus was given.

Using immunoSEQ multiplex PCR, the repertoire was profiled, and TCRdb retains in-frame clones only, with some absent. The sample holds hundreds of thousands of clones, roughly 87% seen once. The clonotype originates from a man between 18 and 29 years old in good health and CMV-seropositive. The J gene is TRBJ1-1, the V gene TRBV19; maybe TRBD1 (5 bases). What was sequenced was PBMCs. CDR3: CASTGGVNTEAFF. The CDR3 bases are TGTGCCAGTACGGGGGGGGTGAACACTGAAGCTTTCTTT.